This TCR beta chain was documented in a study of immune characterization of retroperitoneal liposarcoma. The CDR3 consists of 15 residues. Germline lookup yields CDR1 LNHDA and CDR2 SQIVND (reference sequence). The trim removed 6 bases at V and 3 bases at J, leaving 6 bases unmatched. This clonotype has a single count. One entry per CDR3 protein, called by TCRdb with MiXCR from the PCR reads. The sample records more than 4,500 distinct CDR3 sequences, under 40% being singletons. Sequencing was performed on tumor tissue. This rearrangement joins TRBV19 to TRBJ2-2; 8 bases fit TRBD1. The sequence came from a female donor with retroperitoneal liposarcoma. CDR3 in DNA: TGTGCCAGTAGGGTATCGACAGGGGACACCGGGGAGCTGTTTTTT. It specifies CASRVSTGDTGELFF.